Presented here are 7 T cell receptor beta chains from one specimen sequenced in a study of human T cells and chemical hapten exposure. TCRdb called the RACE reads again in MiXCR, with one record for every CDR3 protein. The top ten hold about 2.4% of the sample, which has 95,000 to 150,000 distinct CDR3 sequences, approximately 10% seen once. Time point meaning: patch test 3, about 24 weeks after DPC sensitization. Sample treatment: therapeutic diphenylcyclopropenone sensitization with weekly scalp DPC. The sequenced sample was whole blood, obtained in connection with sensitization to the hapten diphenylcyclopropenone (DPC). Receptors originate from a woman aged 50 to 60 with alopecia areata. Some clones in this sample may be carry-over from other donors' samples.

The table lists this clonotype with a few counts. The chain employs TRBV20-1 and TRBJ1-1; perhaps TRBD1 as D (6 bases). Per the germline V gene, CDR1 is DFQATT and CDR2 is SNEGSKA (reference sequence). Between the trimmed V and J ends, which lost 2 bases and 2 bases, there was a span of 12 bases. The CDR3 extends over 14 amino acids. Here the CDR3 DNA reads TGCAGTGCTAGACCGGGACAAAGAAACACTGAAGCTTTCTTT. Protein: CSARPGQRNTEAFF.

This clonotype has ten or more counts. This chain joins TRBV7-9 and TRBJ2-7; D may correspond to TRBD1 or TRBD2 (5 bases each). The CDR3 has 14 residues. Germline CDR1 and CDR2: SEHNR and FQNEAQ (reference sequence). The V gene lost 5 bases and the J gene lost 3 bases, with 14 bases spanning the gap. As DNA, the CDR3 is TGTGCCAGCAGCCCGGCCGGGACCCACTACGAGCAGTACTTC. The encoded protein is CASSPAGTHYEQYF.

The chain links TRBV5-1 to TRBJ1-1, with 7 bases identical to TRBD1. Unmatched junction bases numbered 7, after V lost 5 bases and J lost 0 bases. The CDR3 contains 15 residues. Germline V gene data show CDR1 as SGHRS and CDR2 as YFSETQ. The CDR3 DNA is TGCGCCAGCAGGGAGGGGGCGGGTTTGAACACTGAAGCTTTCTTT. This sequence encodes CASREGAGLNTEAFF. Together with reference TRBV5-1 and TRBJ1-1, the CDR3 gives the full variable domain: KAGVTQTPRYLIKTRGQQVTLSCSPISGHRSVSWYQQTPGQGLQFLFEYFSETQRNKGNFPGRFSGRQFSNSRSEMNVSTLELGDSALYLCASREGAGLNTEAFFGQGTRLTVV.

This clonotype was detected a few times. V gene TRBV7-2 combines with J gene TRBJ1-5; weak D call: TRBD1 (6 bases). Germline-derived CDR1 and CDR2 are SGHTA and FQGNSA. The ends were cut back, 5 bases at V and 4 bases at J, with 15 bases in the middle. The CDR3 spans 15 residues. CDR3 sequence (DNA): TGTGCCAGCAGCATGTCCCGGGGGGCTAATCAGCCCCAGCATTTT. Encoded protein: CASSMSRGANQPQHF.

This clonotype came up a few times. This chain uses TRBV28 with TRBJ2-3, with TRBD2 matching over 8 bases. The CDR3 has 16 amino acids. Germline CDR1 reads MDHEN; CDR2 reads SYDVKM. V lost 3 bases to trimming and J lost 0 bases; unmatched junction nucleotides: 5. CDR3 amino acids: CASSFTSGTSTDTQYF. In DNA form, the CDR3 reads TGTGCCAGCAGTTTCACTAGCGGAACTAGCACAGATACGCAGTATTTT.

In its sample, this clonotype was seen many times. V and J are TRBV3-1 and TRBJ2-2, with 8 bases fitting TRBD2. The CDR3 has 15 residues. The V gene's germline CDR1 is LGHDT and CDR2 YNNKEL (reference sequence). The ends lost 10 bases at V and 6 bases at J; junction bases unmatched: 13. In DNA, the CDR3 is TGTGCCACCTCCCTGGACGGGAGGGCCTCCGGGGAGCTGTTTTTT. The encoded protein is CATSLDGRASGELFF.

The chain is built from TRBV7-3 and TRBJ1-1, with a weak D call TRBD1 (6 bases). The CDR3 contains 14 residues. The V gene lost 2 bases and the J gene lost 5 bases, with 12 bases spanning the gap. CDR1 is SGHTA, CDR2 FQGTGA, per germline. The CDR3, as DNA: TGTGCCAGCAGCTTAGAAGTCCAGGGGACTGAAGCTTTCTTT. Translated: CASSLEVQGTEAFF.